The text below deals with one T cell receptor (beta chain). Its antigen is not known. This record belongs to a study of T-cell memory formation after mild COVID-19. Broader study findings: Memory cells collected pre-infection included some clones that later responded, suggesting cross-reactive memory joined. Among clones peaking at day 37 in the second wave, SARS-CoV-2 specificity remained unconfirmed.

V lost 7 bases, J lost 1 base, and 17 bases lay in between. The CDR3 consists of 16 residues. Germline-derived CDR1 and CDR2 are SGHNT and YENEEA. TCRdb reanalysed the 5' RACE reads using MiXCR and keeps one entry per CDR3 protein. This table holds 110,000 to 150,000 distinct CDR3 sequences, about 23% found once. Input material: PBMCs or a T cell subset sorted from them (not recorded which). V usage is TRBV11-3 and J usage is TRBJ2-4; D perhaps matches TRBD2 (5 bases). This clonotype originated in an adult woman who had mild COVID-19 (a few samples of this study predate the infection). Cell type and time point are not known. This CDR3 is CASINTARRAKNIQYF. Here the CDR3 DNA reads TGTGCCAGCATCAACACGGCGAGGAGGGCCAAAAACATTCAGTACTTC.